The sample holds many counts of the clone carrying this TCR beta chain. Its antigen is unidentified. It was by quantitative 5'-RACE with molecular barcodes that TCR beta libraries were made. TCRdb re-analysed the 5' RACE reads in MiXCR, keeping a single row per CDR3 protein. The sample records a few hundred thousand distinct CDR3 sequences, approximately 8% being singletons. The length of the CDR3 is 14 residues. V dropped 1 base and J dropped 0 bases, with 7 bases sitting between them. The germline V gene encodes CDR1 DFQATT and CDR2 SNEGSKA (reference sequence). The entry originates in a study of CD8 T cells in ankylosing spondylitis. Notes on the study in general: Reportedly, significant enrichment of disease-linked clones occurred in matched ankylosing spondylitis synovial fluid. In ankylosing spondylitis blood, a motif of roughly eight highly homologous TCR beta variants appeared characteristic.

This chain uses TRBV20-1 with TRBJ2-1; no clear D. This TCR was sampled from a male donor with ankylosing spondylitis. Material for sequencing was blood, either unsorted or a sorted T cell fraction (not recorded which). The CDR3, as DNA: TGCAGTGCTAGAGTCTTTGACTCCTACAATGAGCAGTTCTTC. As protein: CSARVFDSYNEQFF.